One sample yielded the 23 T cell receptor beta chains listed below, sequenced in a study of shared clonotypes between healthy human individuals. The repertoire was sequenced with immunoSEQ multiplex PCR; TCRdb's copy has only in-frame clones and lacks some. The sample carries 2 million to 2.5 million clones, approximately 94% recorded once. The sequencing input was naive CD4+ T cells sorted from blood. The sample's subset: CD45RA+ positively selected. These receptors were taken from a man younger than 30 in good health.

The chain recombines TRBV7-2 with TRBJ2-7; 7 bases fit TRBD2. Per germline, CDR1 SGHTA and CDR2 FQGNSA. The CDR3 consists of 15 residues. The J segment lost 5 bases and the V segment lost 1 base, leaving 8 bases of the junction unmatched. For the CDR3, the DNA is TGTGCCAGCAGCTTAGGGGTAGCGGGCAAACACGAGCAGTACTTC. Translated, it gives CASSLGVAGKHEQYF.

This clone was seen a handful of times. This chain uses TRBV2 with TRBJ1-4; D gene uncertain. Germline CDR1 reads SNHLY; CDR2 reads FYNNEI. The V and J ends lost 7 bases and 4 bases respectively, with 10 bases between them. The CDR3 spans 13 residues. CDR3 region: CASTRSFNEKLFF. The CDR3, as DNA: TGTGCCAGCACTAGGAGTTTTAATGAAAAACTGTTTTTT. Looking up the rest from reference TRBV2 and TRBJ1-4 gives the full variable domain: EPEVTQTPSHQVTQMGQEVILRCVPISNHLYFYWYRQILGQKVEFLVSFYNNEISEKSEIFDDQFSVERPDGSNFTLKIRSTKLEDSAMYFCASTRSFNEKLFFGSGTQLSVL.

The chain links TRBV6-5 to TRBJ2-7, with D hard to call. Trimming removed 3 bases from V and 3 bases from J, with 18 bases in between. The CDR3 covers 16 residues. The germline V gene has CDR1 MNHEY and CDR2 SVGAGI. The CDR3 DNA reads as TGTGCCAGCAGTTATCGGAGCCGTAGCCCCTACTACGAGCAGTACTTC. This gives the protein CASSYRSRSPYYEQYF.

The V gene is TRBV2, the J gene TRBJ1-6; TRBD1 matches at 10 bases. Trimming took 6 bases from V and 9 from J; bases not matched to a gene: 8. The CDR3 is 15 residues long. The germline CDR1 and CDR2 sequences are SNHLY and FYNNEI. The CDR3 sequence: CASSETRTGGSPLHF. The CDR3 nucleotides read TGTGCCAGCAGCGAAACGCGGACAGGGGGTTCACCCCTCCACTTT.

The gene calls are TRBV10-1 and TRBJ2-2, with TRBD1 matching over 11 bases. Trimming cost V 4 bases and J 0 bases; bases outside gene matches: 4. Germline-derived CDR1 and CDR2 are WNHNN and SYGVQD (reference sequence). The CDR3 is 17 residues long. Here the CDR3 reads CASSGGQGVANTGELFF. CDR3 sequence (DNA): TGCGCCAGCAGTGGGGGACAGGGGGTGGCGAACACCGGGGAGCTGTTTTTT.

The chain recombines TRBV6-6 with TRBJ1-3; maybe TRBD1 (5 bases). The CDR3 spans 14 residues. Per the germline V gene, CDR1 is MNHNY and CDR2 is SVGAGI (reference sequence). Trimming stripped 2 bases from V and 10 bases from J, with 15 bases between. The CDR3, as DNA: TGTGCCAGCAGTTACGATGCCCAGGGAGAGACCATATATTTT. It translates to CASSYDAQGETIYF.

This chain joins TRBV4-3 and TRBJ2-1; tentatively, D is TRBD1 (5 bases). This CDR3 is 18 amino acids long. The ends were cut back, 0 bases at V and 5 bases at J, with 20 bases in the middle. CDR1 and CDR2 from the germline V gene are LGHNA and YSLEER. CDR3 amino acids: CASSQEVVRTSANNEQFF. The DNA of the CDR3 is TGCGCCAGCAGCCAAGAGGTAGTAAGGACAAGCGCAAACAATGAGCAGTTCTTC.

Notes on this clone: This specimen includes other DNA sequences encoding the same CDR3. CDR3 bases: TGTGCCAGCAGTGAAGGGCTAGCGGGAGAAGAGACCCAGTACTTC. This encodes CASSEGLAGEETQYF. The chain employs TRBV2 and TRBJ2-5; 10 bases line up with TRBD2. V lost 1 base and J lost 3; bases outside the gene matches: 2. The CDR3 has 15 residues. Germline V gene data show CDR1 as SNHLY and CDR2 as FYNNEI.

Of note for this clone: This same CDR3 is encoded by further DNA sequences in the sample. The chain joins TRBV6-1 to TRBJ1-1; D remains ambiguous. V was pared by 5 bases and J by 1 base, with 5 bases between. The CDR3 sequence is 12 residues long. Germline-derived CDR1 and CDR2 are MNHNS and SASEGT. CDR3: CASSNRNTEAFF. DNA of the CDR3: TGTGCCAGCAGTAACAGGAACACTGAAGCTTTCTTT.

The chain combines TRBV7-9 with TRBJ2-7; TRBD1 matches at 7 bases. Germline V gene sequence: CDR1 SEHNR, CDR2 FQNEAQ (reference sequence). J was trimmed by 5 bases and V by 0 bases; bases with no gene match: 10. CDR3 length: 16 amino acids. The CDR3 loop is CASSLATGDHRDEQYF. The DNA of the CDR3 is TGTGCCAGCAGCTTAGCCACAGGGGACCACCGGGACGAGCAGTACTTC.

This clone was observed a handful of times. The chain couples TRBV9 to TRBJ1-2; D is undetermined. The germline gives CDR1 SGDLS, CDR2 YYNGEE. The CDR3 is 13 residues long. The V end was cut by 0 bases, the J end by 2 bases, with 5 bases between. The CDR3 DNA reads as TGTGCCAGCAGCGTAGAATCAAACTATGGCTACACCTTC. This encodes CASSVESNYGYTF.

This chain uses TRBV30 with TRBJ1-1; no firm D call. Between the trimmed V and J ends, which lost 3 bases and 6 bases, there was a span of 14 bases. The CDR3 extends over 13 amino acids. Germline assignment: CDR1 GTSNPN and CDR2 SVGIG (reference sequence). The CDR3 DNA sequence: TGTGCCTGGAGAGGGCAGCAAGTGGCTGAAGCTTTCTTT. Translating gives CAWRGQQVAEAFF.

The rearrangement joins TRBV7-9 to TRBJ1-4; D gene unclear. The V and J ends lost 5 bases and 11 bases respectively, with 12 bases between them. CDR3 length: 12 residues. Per germline, CDR1 SEHNR and CDR2 FQNEAQ (reference sequence). The CDR3 here is CASSPRGGKLFF. CDR3 nucleotide sequence: TGTGCCAGCAGCCCCCGGGGAGGGAAACTGTTTTTT.

J is TRBJ1-2 and V is TRBV27; maybe TRBD1 (6 bases). The CDR3 covers 16 residues. The V gene lost 2 bases and the J gene lost 0 bases, with 13 bases spanning the gap. Germline values: CDR1 MNHEY, CDR2 SMNVEV (reference sequence). The CDR3 sequence is CASSLQGMRANYGYTF. In nucleotides, the CDR3 is TGTGCCAGCAGTTTACAGGGGATGAGAGCTAACTATGGCTACACCTTC.

The gene calls are TRBV14 and TRBJ2-7; tentatively, D is TRBD2 (5 bases). CDR1 is SGHDN, CDR2 FVKESK, per germline. This CDR3 comprises 14 residues. V lost 1 base and J lost 5, with 12 bases in between. CDR3 amino acids: CASSQALASNEQYF. The CDR3 DNA sequence: TGTGCCAGCAGCCAAGCCCTAGCATCGAACGAGCAGTACTTC.

This clone was counted once. The sample contains more than one DNA sequence encoding this CDR3. J is TRBJ1-2 and V is TRBV18; D uncertain. CDR1 is KGHSH and CDR2 is LQKENI in the germline V gene. The CDR3 extends over 13 amino acids. Trimming took 3 bases from V and 2 from J, leaving 7 bases between them. CDR3 sequence reads: CASSPERNYGYTF. The DNA for the CDR3 is TGTGCCAGCTCACCCGAGCGGAACTATGGCTACACCTTC.

The rearrangement uses TRBV28 and TRBJ1-4, with D perhaps TRBD1 (5 bases). CDR1 is MDHEN and CDR2 is SYDVKM in the germline V gene. V was trimmed by 3 bases and J by 5 bases, leaving 16 bases between them. The CDR3 covers 16 residues. The CDR3 protein is CASSFLPGFTNEKLFF. The DNA of the CDR3 is TGTGCCAGCAGTTTCTTACCAGGGTTTACGAATGAAAAACTGTTTTTT.

This chain connects TRBV2 to TRBJ1-5, with D maybe TRBD1 (6 bases). V lost 2 bases to trimming and J lost 6 bases, with 14 bases between them. CDR1 and CDR2 from the germline V gene are SNHLY and FYNNEI. CDR3 length: 15 amino acids. The CDR3 DNA follows: TGTGCCAGCAGTGAACCAGGGGCAGGCGGTCAGCCCCAGCATTTT. This codes for CASSEPGAGGQPQHF.

The J gene is TRBJ2-1, the V gene TRBV4-3; 7 nucleotides match TRBD1. The CDR3 totals 15 residues. In germline, CDR1 is LGHNA, CDR2 YSLEER. J was trimmed by 4 bases and V by 3 bases; bases with no gene match: 6. The CDR3 sequence is CASSQVDRAYNEQFF. The CDR3 coding sequence is TGCGCCAGCAGCCAGGTTGACAGGGCTTACAATGAGCAGTTCTTC.

The J gene is TRBJ2-7, the V gene TRBV5-4; D call uncertain. V was pared by 0 bases and J by 3 bases, with 10 bases between. CDR1 and CDR2 from the germline V gene are SGHNT and YYREEE (reference sequence). This CDR3 is built from 14 residues. DNA for the CDR3: TGTGCCAGCAGCTTGGGACTGGATCTCTACGAGCAGTACTTC. Translation: CASSLGLDLYEQYF.

The chain links TRBV5-1 to TRBJ2-2, with 7 bases matching TRBD1. This CDR3 is built from 13 residues. With 7 bases clipped from V and 5 bases from J, the junction kept 5 bases outside the gene matches. Germline V CDR1 and CDR2: SGHRS, YFSETQ. CDR3 region: CASGPTGTGELFF. The CDR3 DNA sequence: TGCGCCAGCGGACCGACAGGGACCGGGGAGCTGTTTTTT.

The chain carries TRBV6-1 and TRBJ2-4; D is unclear. Germline values: CDR1 MNHNS, CDR2 SASEGT. V was shortened by 8 bases and J by 0 bases, with 14 bases between the two germline ends. The CDR3 is 15 residues long. For the CDR3, the DNA is TGTGCCAGCCTTGTTTCTCGGTTAGCCAAAAACATTCAGTACTTC. Its translation is CASLVSRLAKNIQYF.

The chain uses TRBV7-3 and TRBJ2-2; 10 bases are shared with TRBD1. This CDR3 spans 15 amino acids. V gave up 2 bases and J gave up 6 bases; unmatched junction bases: 3. Germline V CDR1 and CDR2: SGHTA, FQGTGA. The DNA for the CDR3 is TGTGCCAGCAGCTTAGGGACAGGGGTCCCCGGGGAGCTGTTTTTT. Encoded protein: CASSLGTGVPGELFF.